This note documents a single TCR beta chain sequence. Its specificity is not known. V was trimmed by 0 bases and J by 6 bases, leaving 6 bases between them. CDR3 length: 13 residues. Germline CDR1 reads MNHEY; CDR2 reads SMNVEV (reference sequence). These data are taken from a study of shared clonotypes between healthy human individuals. Study-wide results and limits: Naive CD4 clonotype sharing across four donors was about 5%.

Using immunoSEQ multiplex PCR, the repertoire was profiled, and TCRdb retains in-frame clones only, with some absent. The table includes about 340,000 clones, around 67% detected once. Sequencing used memory CD4+ T cells sorted from blood. Subset defined: CD45RA-negative fraction. The sequence came from a man younger than 40 in good health. The gene calls are TRBV27 and TRBJ1-5, with unresolved D. The CDR3 nucleotides read TGTGCCAGCAGTTTATCCTTAACTCAGCCCCAGCATTTT. It yields the protein CASSLSLTQPQHF.